These T cell receptor beta chains were read from a single sample in a study of blood T cell repertoires in COVID-19. The method was immunoSEQ multiplex PCR; TCRdb's version includes in-frame clones alone and lacks a portion of them. There are 200,000 to 300,000 clones in the sample; 88% occur only once, and 0.95% to 1.5% lies in the top ten. Sequenced input: PBMCs or T cells enriched from blood (not recorded which). The receptors originated from a woman in her 40s with acute COVID-19. Both conserved end residues are trimmed from each CDR3. A D gene is named only where the DNA matches it firmly. Clone size is stated in some rows and not others, as once, few, many or a class when expanded.

d_call | j_call | clone_size | v_call | cdr3_aa
- | TRBJ1-5 | - | TRBV18 | ASSPGREGQPQH
TRBD1 | TRBJ1-2 | - | TRBV11-2 | ASSPGQGNYGYT
TRBD2 | TRBJ2-1 | - | TRBV14 | ASSSRLAGGPQF
- | TRBJ1-6 | - | TRBV10-3 | AIRGRVIDSPLH
TRBD1 | TRBJ1-3 | once | TRBV19 | ASSMRDRGSGNTIY
TRBD1 | TRBJ1-4 | - | TRBV4-1 | ASSDDRGGNEKLF
TRBD2 | TRBJ2-7 | - | TRBV5-5 | ASSLFLAGRYEQY
TRBD2 | TRBJ2-5 | few | TRBV10-3 | AISVASGGPVETQY
TRBD1 | TRBJ1-2 | - | TRBV5-6 | ASTGTATFYGYT
TRBD2 | TRBJ2-5 | - | TRBV5-4 | ASSGGTSGQETQY
TRBD2 | TRBJ2-2 | - | TRBV6-5 | ASSTSGSHTGELF
TRBD1 | TRBJ2-3 | - | TRBV11-2 | ASSLYRGRVTTDTQY
TRBD1 | TRBJ1-3 | - | TRBV5-4 | ASSHGQGTGNTIY
- | TRBJ1-5 | - | TRBV18 | ASSPGTFQGNQPQH
- | TRBJ2-1 | - | TRBV6-2/TRBV6-3 | ASSYSIYFGQF
- | TRBJ1-1 | - | TRBV7-7 | ASSRGGFTEAF
- | TRBJ2-3 | few | TRBV7-8 | ASSTWDFGADTQY
- | TRBJ1-1 | - | TRBV27 | ASSRGPGGEAF
- | TRBJ1-5 | - | TRBV5-1 | ASSLDGPRGISPQH
TRBD1 | TRBJ2-7 | few | TRBV6-6 | ASSRRDPGQGGYEQY
TRBD1 | TRBJ1-3 | once | TRBV9 | ASSHGQGGNGNTIY
- | TRBJ1-2 | few | TRBV25-1 | ASSEGTTNNYGYT
- | TRBJ1-6 | - | TRBV7-2 | ASSVSRGNNSPLH
- | TRBJ2-3 | once | TRBV5-4 | ASSLGQYTDTQY
TRBD1 | TRBJ1-5 | - | TRBV3-1/TRBV3-2 | ASSQGTGGRLSNQPQH
TRBD1 | TRBJ1-2 | - | TRBV24-1 | ATSETGGAGDGYT
- | TRBJ1-6 | - | TRBV12-3/TRBV12-4 | ASSSQYNSPLH
- | TRBJ1-1 | - | TRBV3-1/TRBV3-2 | ASSQRFGEDTEAF
TRBD1 | TRBJ1-6 | few | TRBV19 | ASTPNRGPNSPLH
TRBD1 | TRBJ2-7 | once | TRBV10-3 | AISTGTGGYEQY
TRBD2 | TRBJ2-3 | - | TRBV6-2/TRBV6-3 | ASSHIAGGLTDTQY
- | TRBJ1-2 | few | TRBV4-3 | ASSQDFTNRWGYT
- | TRBJ1-1 | - | TRBV9 | AGSQGVNTEAF
TRBD2 | TRBJ2-1 | - | TRBV24-1 | ATSALAGGVGHNEQF
- | TRBJ1-1 | - | TRBV9 | ASSVARAVDEAF
TRBD2 | TRBJ2-7 | few | TRBV19 | ASILGLVRDEQY
- | TRBJ1-1 | few | TRBV6-2/TRBV6-3 | ASSYPNTEAF
TRBD1 | TRBJ1-5 | - | TRBV2 | ASSGQGAGNQPQH
- | TRBJ2-5 | - | TRBV10-3 | AISSREFGETQY
TRBD1 | TRBJ1-2 | few | TRBV5-1 | ASSPRTGLEYGYT
TRBD1 | TRBJ1-5 | - | TRBV28 | ASRDGTGGNQPQH
- | TRBJ2-1 | - | TRBV27 | ASSLSRVGSYNEQF
TRBD1 | TRBJ1-6 | - | TRBV5-1 | ASSLGISGTGANSPLH
- | TRBJ2-5 | once | TRBV28 | ASSFGRLAQETQY
TRBD2 | TRBJ2-7 | - | TRBV5-4 | ASSTGGPLGEQY
- | TRBJ1-4 | - | TRBV7-9 | ASSPWGATNEKLF
- | TRBJ2-2 | - | TRBV10-3 | AISAGTQNTGELF
- | TRBJ1-4 | - | TRBV10-3 | AISESGGPSEKLF
- | TRBJ1-1 | - | TRBV3-1/TRBV3-2 | ASSQPMNTEAF